A single sample is the source of the 13 T cell receptor beta chains below, sequenced in a study of blood T cell repertoires in COVID-19. Using immunoSEQ multiplex PCR, the repertoire was profiled, and TCRdb retains in-frame clones only, with some absent. Among 130,000 to 150,000 clones listed, 79% were seen once. Material for sequencing was peripheral blood. These receptors all stem from a woman in her 70s with COVID-19, enrolled during active disease.

The chain joins TRBV7-8 to TRBJ2-5; D is unresolved. CDR3 length: 14 amino acids. Germline loops: CDR1 SGHVS, CDR2 FQNEAQ. With 1 base removed from V and 0 bases from J, the gap between germline ends came to 6 bases. CDR3 loop: CASSLESYQETQYF. The CDR3 DNA follows: TGTGCCAGCAGCTTAGAATCGTACCAAGAGACCCAGTACTTC. Full variable domain (remainder filled in from reference TRBV7-8 and TRBJ2-5): GAGVSQSPRYKVAKRGQDVALRCDPISGHVSLFWYQQALGQGPEFLTYFQNEAQLDKSGLPSDRFFAERPEGSVSTLKIQRTQQEDSAVYLCASSLESYQETQYFGPGTRLLVL.

The V call is TRBV2, the J call TRBJ1-5; 8 bases line up with TRBD1. Per germline, CDR1 SNHLY and CDR2 FYNNEI. CDR3 length equals 14 residues. V lost 4 bases, J lost 1 base, and 0 bases stayed unmatched. As DNA, the CDR3 is TGTGCCAGCAGTGGACAGGGGAGCAATCAGCCCCAGCATTTT. Translating it yields CASSGQGSNQPQHF.

This clone was detected only once. The chain combines TRBV5-1 with TRBJ2-1; no clear D. Trimming removed 0 bases at V and 4 bases at J, with 8 bases between. Germline values: CDR1 SGHRS, CDR2 YFSETQ. This CDR3 is built from 14 residues. CDR3 sequence: CASSLGGEYNEQFF. The CDR3 DNA reads as TGCGCCAGCAGCTTGGGTGGAGAGTACAATGAGCAGTTCTTC.

This clone is medium-sized (0.01 to 0.1%) in the sample. This sequence joins TRBV5-1 and TRBJ1-1; D gene ambiguous. V lost 5 bases to trimming and J lost 4 bases, with 15 bases between them. Germline V CDR1 and CDR2: SGHRS, YFSETQ. The length of the CDR3 is 14 residues. The CDR3 DNA sequence: TGCGCCAGCAGGCGGAGGGATGGGAGCACTGAAGCTTTCTTT. It is translated as CASRRRDGSTEAFF.

The V call is TRBV6-5, the J call TRBJ2-3; maybe TRBD2 (5 bases). The germline V and J ends were trimmed by 0 bases and 6 bases, with 16 bases remaining between them. The CDR3 has 16 amino acids. Looked up from germline, CDR1 is MNHEY and CDR2 is SVGAGI. The CDR3 sequence is CASSYSILTREDTQYF. CDR3 sequence (DNA): TGTGCCAGCAGTTACTCGATACTCACTAGGGAGGATACGCAGTATTTT.

This clone was recorded only once. V is TRBV7-2 and J is TRBJ2-5; tentatively, D is TRBD2 (6 bases). This CDR3 is 14 amino acids long. From germline, CDR1 is SGHTA and CDR2 FQGNSA. Trimming took off 5 bases at V and 3 bases at J, with 13 bases between the two ends. The CDR3 sequence: CASSRGARKETQYF. DNA of the CDR3: TGTGCCAGCAGCCGCGGGGCGAGAAAAGAGACCCAGTACTTC.

The genes are TRBV5-4 and TRBJ2-4, with 8 nucleotides matching TRBD1. V lost 5 bases, J lost 3 bases, and 4 bases stayed unmatched. This CDR3 has 14 amino acids. Germline lookup yields CDR1 SGHNT and CDR2 YYREEE (reference sequence). CDR3 DNA: TGTGCCAGCAGTATGACAGGGGACAAAAACATTCAGTACTTC. Translating gives CASSMTGDKNIQYF.

The chain links TRBV19 to TRBJ2-1, with 7 bases lining up with TRBD1. The V segment lost 5 bases and the J segment 4 bases; nucleotides outside the gene matches: 8. Germline V gives CDR1 LNHDA, CDR2 SQIVND (reference sequence). CDR3 size: 15 residues. The CDR3 here is CASSAGQVMYNEQFF. The CDR3 nucleotides read TGTGCCAGTAGTGCCGGACAGGTCATGTACAATGAGCAGTTCTTC.

This chain uses TRBV29-1 with TRBJ1-1, with 10 bases lining up with TRBD1. The CDR3 contains 16 residues. The V gene's germline CDR1 is SQVTM and CDR2 ANQGSEA. Unmatched junction bases numbered 12, after V lost 7 bases and J lost 1 base. The CDR3 coding sequence is TGCAGCGCTCCCCAAGGGGACAGGGGCCAGAACACTGAAGCTTTCTTT. This encodes CSAPQGDRGQNTEAFF.

In its sample, this clone was seen a few times. CDR3 sequence reads: CASSTGIPGTDTQYF. The CDR3 region has the DNA TGTGCCAGCAGCACCGGGATCCCGGGCACAGATACGCAGTATTTT. This sequence joins TRBV7-2 and TRBJ2-3, with D maybe TRBD2 (5 bases). The CDR3 sequence is 15 residues long. V gave up 5 bases and J gave up 1 base, with 13 bases separating them. Germline V gene lookup returns CDR1 SGHTA and CDR2 FQGNSA.

The chain carries TRBV19 and TRBJ1-5; a weak D match, TRBD1 (5 bases). The V gene's germline CDR1 is LNHDA and CDR2 SQIVND (reference sequence). The CDR3 covers 13 residues. With 5 bases removed from V and 2 bases from J, the gap between germline ends came to 7 bases. CDR3 nucleotides: TGTGCCAGTAGTTCCAGGGGCAATCAGCCCCAGCATTTT. It encodes CASSSRGNQPQHF.

This clone was found a few times. The V gene is TRBV9, the J gene TRBJ2-5, with a weak D call TRBD2 (6 bases). Germline-derived CDR1 and CDR2 are SGDLS and YYNGEE. The CDR3 has 14 residues. V gave up 0 bases and J gave up 7 bases, with 13 bases separating them. CDR3 amino acids: CASSVDTFGGTQYF. DNA for the CDR3: TGTGCCAGCAGCGTAGACACCTTCGGGGGGACCCAGTACTTC.

The chain has TRBV28 and TRBJ2-7, with D tentatively TRBD1 (6 bases). The CDR3 extends over 14 amino acids. The V end lost 6 bases, the J end lost 1 base, and 13 bases lay between the germline ends. Germline loops: CDR1 MDHEN, CDR2 SYDVKM. CDR3 sequence: CASRDRSLSYEQYF. CDR3 nucleotides: TGTGCCAGCAGAGACAGGAGCTTATCCTACGAGCAGTACTTC.